This passage covers 32 T cell receptor beta chains from one sample sequenced in a study of cytomegalovirus exposure and HLA in healthy donors (dated by TCRdb to 2015 to 2018). The method behind the library was the immunoSEQ multiplex PCR assay. A mixture of 60 forward primers for TCR Vbeta segments and 13 reverse primers for TCR Jbeta segments was used in the multiplex PCR. TCRdb took over this immuneACCESS table, retaining in-frame rearrangements with V and J assigned. Such tables are incomplete; in checked studies, under half of the missing clones stem from an unresolved V gene, and the remainder is unexplained. The sample records approximately 100,000 clones, under 85% of which are singletons. The top ten hold around 1.9% of the sample. Sequenced material: PBMCs. Receptor source: a woman in her thirties or forties in good health and CMV-seronegative.

This clone came up once. The chain joins TRBV11-1 to TRBJ2-5; 11 bases match TRBD2. The CDR3 covers 16 residues. The V segment lost 5 bases and the J segment 2 bases; nucleotides outside the gene matches: 7. Germline lookup yields CDR1 SGHAT and CDR2 FQDESV (reference sequence). The CDR3 protein is CASSTLAGGLQETQYF. The DNA of the CDR3 is TGTGCCAGCAGCACTCTAGCGGGGGGCTTACAAGAGACCCAGTACTTC.

J is TRBJ2-5 and V is TRBV12-5; the match to TRBD2 covers 10 bases. CDR1 and CDR2 from the germline V gene are LGHNT and FRNRAP. V was clipped by 2 bases and J by 3 bases; unmatched bases: 6. The length of the CDR3 is 16 residues. The CDR3 sequence is CASGLNTGTSEETQYF. The CDR3 DNA reads as TGTGCTAGTGGTTTGAACACCGGGACTAGCGAAGAGACCCAGTACTTC. The complete variable domain, with remaining parts taken from reference TRBV12-5 and TRBJ2-5, reads DARVTQTPRHKVTEMGQEVTMRCQPILGHNTVFWYRQTMMQGLELLAYFRNRAPLDDSGMPKDRFSAEMPDATLATLKIQPSEPRDSAVYFCASGLNTGTSEETQYFGPGTRLLVL.

Only one count was recorded for this clone. The chain links TRBV7-2 to TRBJ2-7; a possible D gene is TRBD2 (7 bases). CDR1 is SGHTA and CDR2 is FQGNSA in the germline V gene. The V gene lost 1 base and the J gene lost 2 bases, with 12 bases spanning the gap. This CDR3 is built from 15 residues. CDR3 nucleotide sequence: TGTGCCAGCAGCTTAGGCGGGGGCCTCCCCTACGAGCAGTACTTC. Protein sequence: CASSLGGGLPYEQYF.

A remark on this clone: At one end, the junction sequence differs from germline, possibly due to a read error. Additional DNA sequences in this sample encode the identical CDR3. The chain employs TRBV18 and TRBJ1-1; D remains unclear. This CDR3 spans 13 amino acids. Germline CDR1 reads KGHSH; CDR2 reads LQKENI. CDR3 loop: CASSPPMAREAFF. In nucleotides, the CDR3 is TGCGCCAGCTCACCACCGATGGCCCGCGAAGCTTTCTTT.

This chain links TRBV19 with TRBJ1-5, with 7 bases lining up with TRBD1. Germline V gene sequence: CDR1 LNHDA, CDR2 SQIVND (reference sequence). The CDR3 contains 15 residues. V shed 5 bases, J shed 6 bases, and the junction held 10 bases outside the gene matches. In DNA form, the CDR3 reads TGTGCCAGTAGTCCCCGGACAGGAATCGGTCAGCCCCAGCATTTT. This translates into CASSPRTGIGQPQHF.

In DNA, the CDR3 is TGTGCCATCAGTGGAGAGGGTCGGGTTACGGAAGGCTACACCTTC. Its protein is CAISGEGRVTEGYTF. V gene TRBV10-3 combines with J gene TRBJ1-2, with D hard to call. Germline V lookup: CDR1 ENHRY, CDR2 SYGVKD. This CDR3 has 15 amino acids. With 4 bases removed from V and 8 bases from J, the gap between germline ends came to 20 bases.

Worth noting for this clone: This sample also contains other DNA sequences that code for the same CDR3. The chain has TRBV14 and TRBJ2-4; the D gene is possibly TRBD2 (6 bases). V was trimmed by 6 bases and J by 1 base, leaving 16 bases between them. Per the germline V gene, CDR1 is SGHDN and CDR2 is FVKESK. The CDR3 sequence is 16 residues long. The chain's CDR3 is CASSHQGGWAKNIQYF. CDR3 DNA: TGTGCCAGCAGTCACCAGGGAGGTTGGGCCAAAAACATTCAGTACTTC.

The J gene is TRBJ1-1, the V gene TRBV14, with 9 bases lining up with TRBD1. The CDR3 loop spans 15 amino acids. J was trimmed by 4 bases and V by 4 bases; bases with no gene match: 7. Germline V CDR1 and CDR2: SGHDN, FVKESK. The CDR3 DNA is TGTGCCAGCAGCCGAAACAGGGGGCCGTTCACTGAAGCTTTCTTT. Translating gives CASSRNRGPFTEAFF.

The V and J genes are TRBV5-4 and TRBJ2-7, with TRBD2 as a possible D gene (6 bases). The V end lost 2 bases, the J end lost 11 bases, and 14 bases lay between the germline ends. Germline V CDR1 and CDR2: SGHNT, YYREEE (reference sequence). The CDR3 sequence is 12 residues long. CDR3 amino acids: CASSFPNGGEYF. DNA for the CDR3: TGTGCCAGCAGCTTCCCCAATGGAGGGGAGTACTTC.

The V gene is TRBV11-2, the J gene TRBJ2-7; D is ambiguous. V lost 6 bases and J 2 bases, leaving 5 bases between the germline ends. Germline V gene sequence: CDR1 SGHAT, CDR2 FQNNGV. The CDR3 runs to 11 residues. CDR3: CASRSTYEQYF. The CDR3 DNA sequence: TGTGCCAGCAGGTCCACCTACGAGCAGTACTTC.

The chain has TRBV4-2 and TRBJ1-1; TRBD1 agrees at 7 bases. J lost 1 base, V lost 0 bases, and 2 bases had no gene match. CDR3 length equals 15 residues. Germline CDR1 LGHNA, CDR2 YNFKEQ. The CDR3 loop is CASSQEQGRNTEAFF. The CDR3 DNA sequence: TGTGCCAGCAGCCAAGAACAGGGGCGGAACACTGAAGCTTTCTTT.

The chain uses TRBV4-2 and TRBJ1-1, with D uncertain. Germline CDR1 reads LGHNA; CDR2 reads YNFKEQ. The CDR3 runs to 15 residues. The ends were cut back, 0 bases at V and 4 bases at J, with 12 bases in the middle. CDR3 residues: CASSQEVASATEAFF. The CDR3, as DNA: TGTGCCAGCAGCCAAGAGGTGGCCTCCGCCACTGAAGCTTTCTTT.

This clone was seen only once. The chain recombines TRBV18 with TRBJ1-6, with 12 bases aligning to TRBD1. The CDR3 has 16 amino acids. The junction had 5 bases not matched to a gene; V was cut back by 5 bases and J by 6 bases. Germline values: CDR1 KGHSH, CDR2 LQKENI. CDR3 DNA: TGTGCCAGCTCATGGGGACAGGGGGCTGCTAATTCACCCCTCCACTTT. Protein sequence: CASSWGQGAANSPLHF.

The chain combines TRBV19 with TRBJ2-5; 9 nucleotides align to TRBD1. The CDR3 is 14 residues long. CDR1 and CDR2 from the germline V gene are LNHDA and SQIVND (reference sequence). Trimming cost V 6 bases and J 4 bases; bases outside gene matches: 6. This chain's CDR3 is CASRTTGGGETQYF. The CDR3, as DNA: TGTGCCAGTAGGACGACAGGGGGGGGAGAGACCCAGTACTTC.

This clone has a single count. The V gene is TRBV6-5, the J gene TRBJ1-1, with a possible D match to TRBD1 (6 bases). V lost 5 bases, J lost 2 bases, and 15 bases lay in between. Germline V gene sequence: CDR1 MNHEY, CDR2 SVGAGI. The CDR3 contains 15 residues. The CDR3 nucleotides read TGTGCCAGCAGTCCCTCAGGGGTAGGTAACACTGAAGCTTTCTTT. Protein sequence: CASSPSGVGNTEAFF.

V and J are TRBV10-3 and TRBJ2-1; 9 nucleotides line up with TRBD2. The germline CDR1 and CDR2 sequences are ENHRY and SYGVKD. The CDR3 is 17 amino acids. V dropped 1 base and J dropped 2; count of bases not matched to a gene: 6. CDR3 bases: TGTGCCATCAGTGAGTTGACTAGCGGTGTGCCCTACAATGAGCAGTTCTTC. Its translation: CAISELTSGVPYNEQFF.

J is TRBJ2-5 and V is TRBV12-5; maybe TRBD1 (5 bases). V lost 1 base and J lost 11, with 11 bases in between. There are 12 residues in the CDR3. Germline V gene data show CDR1 as LGHNT and CDR2 as FRNRAP. CDR3 region: CASGLESTAQYF. CDR3 DNA sequence: TGTGCTAGTGGTTTGGAATCGACAGCGCAGTACTTC.

The chain recombines TRBV10-1 with TRBJ2-1, with 11 bases fitting TRBD2. The germline V gene has CDR1 WNHNN and CDR2 SYGVQD (reference sequence). Trimming cost V 9 bases and J 10 bases; bases outside gene matches: 11. The length of the CDR3 is 14 residues. The CDR3 DNA reads as TGCGCCAGTAAACTAGCGGGAGATCGGGGAGAGCAGTTCTTC. It codes for CASKLAGDRGEQFF.

The CDR3 bases are TGTGCCAGCAGCGGTACATCCTACGAGCAGTACTTC. Its translation is CASSGTSYEQYF. The J gene is TRBJ2-7, the V gene TRBV5-6, with no clear D. This CDR3 has 12 residues. The V gene lost 4 bases and the J gene lost 1 base, with 6 bases spanning the gap. Germline CDR1 and CDR2: SGHDT and YYEEEE.

The chain combines TRBV9 with TRBJ2-7; weak D call: TRBD1 (6 bases). The CDR3 has 14 residues. Germline-derived CDR1 and CDR2 are SGDLS and YYNGEE. Trimming pared 0 bases from V and 3 bases from J, leaving 10 bases between. The CDR3 nucleotides read TGTGCCAGCAGCGTAGCCGGACAGTTCTACGAGCAGTACTTC. Amino acids: CASSVAGQFYEQYF.

V usage is TRBV5-6 and J usage is TRBJ1-6; tentatively, D is TRBD1 (6 bases). Trimming left V 0 bases short and J 15 bases short, with 10 bases between. Germline loops: CDR1 SGHDT, CDR2 YYEEEE. The CDR3 loop spans 12 amino acids. The CDR3 DNA reads TGTGCCAGCAGCTTGGCAGGGGCACTCCTCCACTTT. The encoded protein is CASSLAGALLHF.

Here the CDR3 DNA reads TGTGCCAGCAGCTTAACTCGGGGGGGGACCCAGTACTTC. This codes for CASSLTRGGTQYF. The chain employs TRBV7-3 and TRBJ2-5, with 8 bases that match TRBD2. J lost 7 bases, V lost 0 bases, and 1 base had no gene match. Germline V CDR1 and CDR2: SGHTA, FQGTGA. The CDR3 runs 13 residues.

There are a few counts of this clone. This chain links TRBV28 with TRBJ2-1, with TRBD2 matching over 10 bases. This CDR3 comprises 15 residues. The germline V gene has CDR1 MDHEN and CDR2 SYDVKM. Trimming cost V 6 bases and J 9 bases; bases outside gene matches: 11. In DNA, the CDR3 is TGTGCCAGCAGCCCCCTAGCGGGAGCAACTAGTGAGCAGTTCTTC. Protein: CASSPLAGATSEQFF.

The chain links TRBV10-2 to TRBJ1-5; 9 bases agree with TRBD1. The length of the CDR3 is 15 residues. The J segment lost 9 bases and the V segment lost 3 bases, leaving 9 bases of the junction unmatched. Germline V CDR1 and CDR2: WSHSY, SAAADI. The CDR3 protein is CASSDWRQGGWPQHF. The CDR3 DNA reads as TGCGCCAGCAGTGATTGGAGACAGGGGGGGTGGCCCCAGCATTTT.

This clone showed up just a few times. The genes are TRBV29-1 and TRBJ1-5, with D possibly matching TRBD1 (5 bases). Trimming took 4 bases from V and 0 from J, leaving 7 bases between them. CDR1 and CDR2 (germline): SQVTM, ANQGSEA. The CDR3 covers 13 residues. CDR3 region: CSVVDSSNQPQHF. The CDR3, as DNA: TGCAGCGTTGTCGACAGTAGCAATCAGCCCCAGCATTTT.

The chain combines TRBV11-1 with TRBJ2-1, with D maybe TRBD2 (7 bases). From germline, CDR1 is SGHAT and CDR2 FQDESV (reference sequence). V gave up 2 bases and J gave up 10 bases, with 15 bases separating them. The CDR3 loop spans 14 amino acids. In DNA form, the CDR3 reads TGTGCCAGCAGCTTAACGAGGGGGGGATTGGAGCAGTTCTTC. It codes for CASSLTRGGLEQFF.

This chain links TRBV15 with TRBJ2-1; 12 bases line up with TRBD2. CDR1 LNHNV and CDR2 YYDKDF come from the germline V gene (reference sequence). The ends lost 6 bases at V and 8 bases at J; junction bases unmatched: 8. This CDR3 comprises 15 residues. CDR3 protein: CATRRLAGGPDEQFF. The CDR3 bases are TGTGCCACCAGACGTCTAGCGGGGGGGCCGGATGAGCAGTTCTTC.

V and J are TRBV4-1 and TRBJ2-7; D is possibly TRBD2 (7 bases). V shed 0 bases and J shed 4 bases, with 16 bases lying between them. Germline V gene data show CDR1 as MGHRA and CDR2 as YSYEKL. The CDR3 covers 16 residues. CDR3 DNA sequence: TGCGCCAGCAGCCAAGAGAGAAGGGGGGGGAGGTACGAGCAGTACTTC. Protein product: CASSQERRGGRYEQYF.

V gene TRBV18 combines with J gene TRBJ2-7; D might be TRBD1 (6 bases). CDR3 length: 15 residues. The V gene lost 3 bases and the J gene lost 3 bases, with 15 bases spanning the gap. Germline CDR1 and CDR2: KGHSH and LQKENI. The CDR3 loop reads CASSPGTGGLYEQYF. In nucleotides, the CDR3 is TGTGCCAGCTCACCCGGAACTGGGGGCCTCTACGAGCAGTACTTC.

V is TRBV28 and J is TRBJ2-1; 9 nucleotides agree with TRBD2. The CDR3 runs 16 residues. V lost 4 bases and J lost 2; bases outside the gene matches: 6. Germline V gives CDR1 MDHEN, CDR2 SYDVKM. The CDR3 spells CASSSLAGVPYNEQFF. The DNA of the CDR3 is TGTGCCAGCAGTTCCTTAGCGGGAGTGCCCTACAATGAGCAGTTCTTC.

The rearrangement joins TRBV19 to TRBJ1-5; D uncertain. The CDR3 is 18 residues long. Trimming removed 10 bases at V and 2 bases at J, with 27 bases between. Germline loops: CDR1 LNHDA, CDR2 SQIVND (reference sequence). CDR3 protein: CATHGDFAAAAGNQPQHF. CDR3 nucleotide sequence: TGTGCCACCCATGGAGACTTCGCGGCGGCGGCGGGCAATCAGCCCCAGCATTTT.

The chain combines TRBV5-1 with TRBJ2-7, with 7 bases aligning to TRBD1. Per germline, CDR1 SGHRS and CDR2 YFSETQ. With V trimmed by 4 bases and J by 6 bases, 7 bases remained unmatched. The CDR3 spans 13 residues. CDR3 sequence (DNA): TGCGCCAGCAGCCCGAGGGGACAGACCGAGCAGTACTTC. As protein: CASSPRGQTEQYF.